These T cell receptor beta chains were read from a single sample in a study of shared clonotypes between healthy human individuals. Data came from immunoSEQ multiplex PCR; TCRdb stores just in-frame clones and leaves some out. The sample holds 2 million to 2.5 million clones; around 90% are singletons and the top ten take approximately 0.41%. Sequencing input: naive CD4+ T cells from PBMCs. These receptors all come from a man younger than 35 in good health. Some clones in this sample may be carry-over from other donors' samples. The CDR3 runs from the conserved cysteine through the conserved F or W. A D gene is named only where the DNA matches it firmly.

D gene	V gene	J gene	CDR3 DNA	CDR3 protein
TRBD2	TRBV18	TRBJ2-5	TGTGCCAGCTCACCTTTACCCCGTAGCGGGATCGAAGGAGAGACCCAGTACTTC	CASSPLPRSGIEGETQYF
TRBD2	TRBV25-1	TRBJ2-3	TGTGCCAGCAGTGATATAGGCGCCGCGGGAGTGGCAGATACGCAGTATTTT	CASSDIGAAGVADTQYF
NA	TRBV18	TRBJ1-4	TGTGCCAGCTCATCGACGGAGCCCGGGGAAAAACTGTTTTTT	CASSSTEPGEKLFF
NA	TRBV2	TRBJ2-6	TGTGCCAGCAGTGAGTCAGCCAGGGGTGGGGCCAACGTCCTGACTTTC	CASSESARGGANVLTF
NA	TRBV7-6	TRBJ2-2	TGTGCCAGCAGCTTTACGCAGGGGGAGGTTGCCGGGGAGCTGTTTTTT	CASSFTQGEVAGELFF
NA	TRBV2	TRBJ2-7	TGTGCCAGCAGTGTGCAGATTTCCTACGAGCAGTACTTC	CASSVQISYEQYF
NA	TRBV5-1	TRBJ1-1	TGCGCCAGCAGCTTGGATCGGGTAGAGACTGAAGCTTTCTTT	CASSLDRVETEAFF
NA	TRBV2	TRBJ1-1	TGTGCCAGCAGCTGGGAGGCCCCTAGCACTGAAGCTTTCTTT	CASSWEAPSTEAFF
NA	TRBV28	TRBJ1-1	TGTGCCAGCAGTTTATCCCGGGGCACTGAAGCTTTCTTT	CASSLSRGTEAFF
NA	TRBV6-5	TRBJ2-7	TGTGCCAGCAGACGGCGAACCCCCTACGAGCAGTACTTC	CASRRRTPYEQYF
NA	TRBV4-3	TRBJ2-3	TGCGCCAGCAGCCAAGAAGGACGGTCAGGGGACACAGATACGCAGTATTTT	CASSQEGRSGDTDTQYF
NA	TRBV7-8	TRBJ2-7	TGTGCCAGCAGCCCAGTAGGGGCCTTGGACCACGAGCAGTACTTC	CASSPVGALDHEQYF
NA	TRBV7-2	TRBJ1-4	TGTGCCAGCAGCCGGGGGACTAGTAATGAAAAACTGTTTTTT	CASSRGTSNEKLFF
NA	TRBV5-1	TRBJ2-2	TGCGCCAGCAGCTTGTTTAGCGACACCGGGGAGCTGTTTTTT	CASSLFSDTGELFF